A selection of T cell receptor beta chains follows, all from one sample in a study of cytomegalovirus exposure and HLA in healthy donors. This table comes from immunoSEQ multiplex PCR, and its TCRdb copy is limited to in-frame clones, with some not included. The table has 85,000 to 95,000 clones, about 68% seen once. The sample consisted of PBMCs. The receptors come from a young man in good health and CMV-seropositive. Both conserved end residues are part of each CDR3. D genes are given only for firm matches. Size is stated for part of the rows, as once, few or many counts, or as a class when the clone is expanded.

d_gene | j_gene | abundance | v_gene | len | CDR3aa | CDR3nt
TRBD1 | TRBJ2-2 | once | TRBV5-1 | 15 | CASSLLQGDTGELFF | TGCGCCAGCAGCTTGTTACAGGGGGACACCGGGGAGCTGTTTTTT
. | TRBJ2-3 | medium-sized | TRBV10-2 | 13 | CASSERDTDTQYF | TGCGCCAGCAGTGAGCGGGACACAGATACGCAGTATTTT
TRBD1 | TRBJ2-7 | . | TRBV27 | 13 | CASSLGPGGEQYF | TGTGCCAGCAGTTTAGGCCCAGGGGGCGAGCAGTACTTC
. | TRBJ1-2 | . | TRBV2 | 15 | CASSVARGSASGYTF | TGTGCCAGCAGCGTCGCAAGGGGTTCAGCAAGCGGCTACACCTTC
. | TRBJ1-4 | few | TRBV4-3 | 15 | CASSRGTVTNEKLFF | TGCGCCAGCAGTCGAGGAACGGTTACTAATGAAAAACTGTTTTTT
TRBD2 | TRBJ2-7 | . | TRBV27 | 15 | CASSLSSGRGYEQYF | TGTGCCAGCAGTTTATCTAGCGGGAGAGGGTACGAGCAGTACTTC
. | TRBJ1-1 | . | TRBV7-6 | 13 | CASSFEANTEAFF | TGTGCCAGCAGCTTTGAGGCGAACACTGAAGCTTTCTTT
. | TRBJ2-7 | . | TRBV7-8 | 17 | CASTGGVAGSLSYEQYF | TGTGCCAGCACCGGAGGGGTTGCGGGGTCCCTCTCCTACGAGCAGTACTTC
. | TRBJ2-7 | . | TRBV7-8 | 15 | CASSLDIGGTYEQYF | TGTGCCAGCAGCCTGGACATAGGGGGTACCTACGAGCAGTACTTC
. | TRBJ2-7 | . | TRBV29-1 | 12 | CSVDAGPYEQYF | TGCAGCGTTGACGCAGGCCCCTACGAGCAGTACTTC
TRBD1 | TRBJ1-2 | once | TRBV2 | 13 | CASSLRDSYGYTF | TGTGCCAGCAGTCTCCGGGACAGCTATGGCTACACCTTC
TRBD2 | TRBJ2-7 | . | TRBV29-1 | 13 | CSVGTGRGYEQYF | TGCAGCGTAGGGACGGGGAGGGGATACGAGCAGTACTTC
. | TRBJ1-1 | . | TRBV19 | 13 | CASTPSLGTEAFF | TGTGCCAGTACCCCTAGCCTCGGAACTGAAGCTTTCTTT
. | TRBJ2-6 | . | TRBV19 | 16 | CASRAYEDSGANVLTF | TGTGCCAGTAGGGCTTACGAGGACTCTGGGGCCAACGTCCTGACTTTC
TRBD2 | TRBJ2-1 | . | TRBV28 | 16 | CASSSLLAGTYNEQFF | TGTGCCAGCAGCAGCCTACTAGCGGGGACGTACAATGAGCAGTTCTTC
TRBD1 | TRBJ1-3 | . | TRBV29-1 | 13 | CSVQTGQGNTIYF | TGCAGCGTTCAAACGGGACAGGGAAACACCATATATTTT
. | TRBJ1-2 | . | TRBV29-1 | 11 | CSVDQGIGYPF | TGCAGCGTGGACCAGGGAATTGGCTACCCCTTC
TRBD1 | TRBJ2-1 | . | TRBV6-5 | 13 | CASSPGQGNEQFF | TGTGCCAGCAGTCCGGGACAGGGGAATGAGCAGTTCTTC
. | TRBJ1-2 | . | TRBV2 | 14 | CASSEQGRDYGYTF | TGTGCCAGCAGTGAACAGGGGCGGGACTATGGCTACACCTTC
TRBD1 | TRBJ1-1 | . | TRBV15 | 13 | CATSRGTGDEAFF | TGTGCCACCAGCAGAGGGACAGGGGATGAAGCTTTCTTT
TRBD2 | TRBJ2-7 | . | TRBV18 | 15 | CASSPGLAGEYEQYF | TGTGCCAGCTCACCGGGACTAGCGGGCGAGTACGAGCAGTACTTC
TRBD2 | TRBJ2-1 | . | TRBV5-4 | 17 | CASSPDSGGGSYNEQFF | TGTGCCAGCAGCCCAGATAGCGGGGGGGGATCCTACAATGAGCAGTTCTTC
. | TRBJ2-2 | . | TRBV18 | 14 | CASSLSGNTGELFF | TGTGCCAGCTCCCTGAGCGGAAACACCGGGGAGCTGTTTTTT
TRBD1 | TRBJ2-6 | . | TRBV5-1 | 19 | CASSFTPGQGISGANVLTF | TGCGCCAGCAGTTTCACGCCGGGACAGGGTATCTCTGGGGCCAACGTCCTGACTTTC
. | TRBJ2-4 | . | TRBV4-3 | 14 | CASSPGVGLHTGYF | TGCGCCAGCAGCCCAGGGGTAGGGCTTCATACGGGGTACTTC
TRBD1 | TRBJ1-6 | few | TRBV2 | 15 | CASSLTTGGDSPLHF | TGTGCCAGCAGCCTTACTACAGGGGGCGACTCACCCCTCCACTTT
TRBD2 | TRBJ2-2 | once | TRBV5-5 | 16 | CASSSSTSVATGELFF | TGTGCCAGCAGCTCGTCGACTAGCGTGGCAACCGGGGAGCTGTTTTTT
. | TRBJ1-1 | . | TRBV7-2 | 14 | CASSLRRETTEAFF | TGTGCCAGCAGCTTACGCAGGGAAACTACTGAAGCTTTCTTT
. | TRBJ2-6 | . | TRBV28 | 14 | CASSSSAGANVLTF | TGTGCCAGCAGCTCGAGCGCTGGGGCCAACGTCCTGACTTTC
. | TRBJ1-1 | . | TRBV7-9 | 14 | CSSSLDPGDTEAFF | TGTTCCAGCAGCTTAGACCCGGGGGACACTGAAGCTTTCTTT
TRBD1 | TRBJ2-7 | . | TRBV15 | 16 | CATSTDREVGSYEQYF | TGTGCCACCAGCACAGACAGGGAAGTTGGGTCCTACGAGCAGTACTTC